This T cell receptor beta chain was identified in a study of T cell responses to AZD1222 COVID-19 vaccine. Study results and caveats: Spike-specific TCR breadth and depth went up after people got two AZD1222 doses. Unmutated variant regions reportedly attract nearly half of all spike-specific TCRs.

The table came from immunoSEQ multiplex PCR; TCRdb's copy has only in-frame clones and leaves some out. Among about 200,000 clones, around 93% were seen once, and the ten largest hold approximately 1%. On this clone: Its specificity is unknown.

The germline V and J ends were trimmed by 7 bases and 2 bases, with 15 bases remaining between them. The CDR3 is 15 amino acids. The germline gives CDR1 MDHEN, CDR2 SYDVKM. This specimen was peripheral blood, taken on day 0 of MenACWY control vaccination. The chain recombines TRBV28 with TRBJ1-5; D perhaps matches TRBD1 (5 bases). The origin of this receptor is an adult in good health. The CDR3 sequence: CASTPAGGGNQPQHF. In DNA, the CDR3 is TGTGCCAGCACCCCAGCCGGGGGAGGCAATCAGCCCCAGCATTTT.